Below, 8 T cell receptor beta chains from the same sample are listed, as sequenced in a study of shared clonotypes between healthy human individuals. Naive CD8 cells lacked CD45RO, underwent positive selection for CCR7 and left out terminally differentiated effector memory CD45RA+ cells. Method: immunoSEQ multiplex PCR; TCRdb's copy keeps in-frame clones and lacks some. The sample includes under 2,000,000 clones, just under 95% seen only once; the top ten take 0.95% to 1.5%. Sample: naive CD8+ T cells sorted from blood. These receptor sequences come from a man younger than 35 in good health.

CDR3 sequence (DNA): TGTGCCAGCAGCGATGAGGGGCTTAACACTGAAGCTTTCTTT. Residues: CASSDEGLNTEAFF. The chain recombines TRBV9 with TRBJ1-1, with a possible D match to TRBD1 (5 bases). The germline V gene has CDR1 SGDLS and CDR2 YYNGEE. Trimming took 3 bases from V and 2 from J, leaving 11 bases between them. The CDR3 loop spans 14 amino acids.

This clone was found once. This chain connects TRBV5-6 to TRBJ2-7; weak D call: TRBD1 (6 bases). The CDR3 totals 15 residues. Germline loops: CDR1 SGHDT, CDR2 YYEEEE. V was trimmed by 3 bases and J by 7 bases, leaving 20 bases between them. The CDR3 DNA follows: TGTGCCAGCAGCTCCCCCGGGACACCGTTGGGTGAGCAGTACTTC. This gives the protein CASSSPGTPLGEQYF.

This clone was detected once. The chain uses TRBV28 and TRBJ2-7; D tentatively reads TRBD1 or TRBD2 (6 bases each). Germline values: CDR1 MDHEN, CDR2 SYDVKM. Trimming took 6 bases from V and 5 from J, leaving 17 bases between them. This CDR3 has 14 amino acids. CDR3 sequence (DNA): TGTGCCAGCAGGCCAACGGGGGCGCTGGACGAGCAGTACTTC. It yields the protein CASRPTGALDEQYF.

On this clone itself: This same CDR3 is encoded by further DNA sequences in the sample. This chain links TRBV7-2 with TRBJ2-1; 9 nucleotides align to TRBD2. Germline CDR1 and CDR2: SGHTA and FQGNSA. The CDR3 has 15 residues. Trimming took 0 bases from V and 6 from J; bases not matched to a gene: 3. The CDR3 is CASSLALGLANEQFF. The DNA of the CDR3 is TGTGCCAGCAGCTTAGCGCTGGGACTAGCCAATGAGCAGTTCTTC.

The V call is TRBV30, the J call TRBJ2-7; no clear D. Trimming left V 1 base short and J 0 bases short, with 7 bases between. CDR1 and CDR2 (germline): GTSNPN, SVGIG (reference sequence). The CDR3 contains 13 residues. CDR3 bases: TGTGCCTGGAGTGACAGCAACTCCTACGAGCAGTACTTC. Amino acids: CAWSDSNSYEQYF. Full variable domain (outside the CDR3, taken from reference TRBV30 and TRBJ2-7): SQTIHQWPATLVQPVGSPLSLECTVEGTSNPNLYWYRQAAGRGLQLLFYSVGIGQISSEVPQNLSASRPQDRQFILSSKKLLLSDSGFYLCAWSDSNSYEQYFGPGTRLTVT.

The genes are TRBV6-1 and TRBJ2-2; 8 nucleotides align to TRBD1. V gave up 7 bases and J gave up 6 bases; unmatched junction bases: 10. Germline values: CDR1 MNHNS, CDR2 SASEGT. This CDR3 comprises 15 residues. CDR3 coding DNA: TGTGCCAGCAACTTTGGACAGGGCATGGCCGGGGAGCTGTTTTTT. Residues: CASNFGQGMAGELFF.

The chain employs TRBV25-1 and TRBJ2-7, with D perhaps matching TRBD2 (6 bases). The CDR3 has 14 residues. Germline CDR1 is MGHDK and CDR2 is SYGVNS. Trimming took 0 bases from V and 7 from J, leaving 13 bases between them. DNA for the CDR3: TGTGCCAGCAGTGAATATGGGGAGGTCGGTGAGCAGTACTTC. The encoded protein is CASSEYGEVGEQYF.

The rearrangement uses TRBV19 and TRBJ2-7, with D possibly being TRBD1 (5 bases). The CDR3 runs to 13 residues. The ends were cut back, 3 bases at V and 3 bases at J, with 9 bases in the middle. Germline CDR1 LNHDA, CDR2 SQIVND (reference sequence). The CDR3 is CASSMQGGYEQYF. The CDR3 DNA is TGTGCCAGTAGTATGCAGGGTGGCTACGAGCAGTACTTC.